The rows below give T cell receptor beta chains drawn from one sample of a study of blood T cell repertoires in COVID-19. Only in-frame clones appear in the TCRdb table, and some are missing; sequencing was by immunoSEQ multiplex PCR. The sample consists of 120,000 or so clones, approximately 83% of them appearing once. The specimen was peripheral blood. The origin of the receptors is a woman aged 50 to 60 with acute or convalescent COVID-19. CDR3s include the opening cysteine and the closing phenylalanine or tryptophan. The D gene is left open where the match is weak. Clone size is not always given. Where it is, it says once, few, many or a class for expanded clones.

V gene: TRBV14
J gene: TRBJ1-4
clone size: .
D gene: .
CDR3 DNA: TGTGCCAGCAGCCGTTCTGGGCTCTTTGGAACTAATGAAAAACTGTTTTTT
CDR3 protein: CASSRSGLFGTNEKLFF

V gene: TRBV6-6
J gene: TRBJ1-5
clone size: .
D gene: TRBD1
CDR3 DNA: TGTGCCAGCAGTTCCCAGGGACAGGGGCATCAGCCCCAGCATTTT
CDR3 protein: CASSSQGQGHQPQHF

V gene: TRBV15
J gene: TRBJ1-2
clone size: .
D gene: TRBD1
CDR3 DNA: TGTGCCACCAGCAGACCCGGGACAGGGAGGAAAGATAACTATGGCTACACCTTC
CDR3 protein: CATSRPGTGRKDNYGYTF

V gene: TRBV9
J gene: TRBJ2-3
clone size: .
D gene: .
CDR3 DNA: TGTGCCAGCAGCGTAGGGCGGGGGCTGCTCACAGATACGCAGTATTTT
CDR3 protein: CASSVGRGLLTDTQYF

V gene: TRBV6-6
J gene: TRBJ1-1
clone size: .
D gene: .
CDR3 DNA: TGTGCCAGCAGGTATCGGGGGGCGACTGAAGCTTTCTTT
CDR3 protein: CASRYRGATEAFF

V gene: TRBV7-9
J gene: TRBJ2-7
clone size: .
D gene: TRBD2
CDR3 DNA: TGTGCCAGCAGCTTTTGGGGTTCTTCAGCGGGGGCCGTGGAGCAGTACTTC
CDR3 protein: CASSFWGSSAGAVEQYF

V gene: TRBV5-4
J gene: TRBJ2-7
clone size: few
D gene: .
CDR3 DNA: TGTGCCAGCAGCTTGGTAGGCGGGGGCCTCTCCTACGAGCAGTACTTC
CDR3 protein: CASSLVGGGLSYEQYF

V gene: TRBV6-5
J gene: TRBJ2-2
clone size: .
D gene: TRBD2
CDR3 DNA: TGTGCCAGCAGTTACACGGCGGGGGGGCAGACCGGGGAGCTGTTTTTT
CDR3 protein: CASSYTAGGQTGELFF

V gene: TRBV3-1/TRBV3-2
J gene: TRBJ2-3
clone size: few
D gene: .
CDR3 DNA: TGTGCCAGCAGCCAAGGACCTGATATTCCCGGGAAGTATTTT
CDR3 protein: CASSQGPDIPGKYF

V gene: TRBV20-1
J gene: TRBJ1-2
clone size: .
D gene: .
CDR3 DNA: TGCAGTGCCGGAGACCCGCTTGGCTACACCTTC
CDR3 protein: CSAGDPLGYTF

V gene: TRBV4-1
J gene: TRBJ2-2
clone size: few
D gene: TRBD2
CDR3 DNA: TGCGCCAGCAGCCCCCGATTTGCTAGCGGGGGAAACACCGGGGAGCTGTTTTTT
CDR3 protein: CASSPRFASGGNTGELFF

V gene: TRBV6-1
J gene: TRBJ1-5
clone size: .
D gene: .
CDR3 DNA: TGTGCCAGCAGTGAGCTAGACGGGGGTCAGCCCCAGCATTTT
CDR3 protein: CASSELDGGQPQHF

V gene: TRBV2
J gene: TRBJ1-1
clone size: .
D gene: .
CDR3 DNA: TGTGCCAGCAGCTCTCTCGGAAGGGGGAACACTGAAGCTTTCTTT
CDR3 protein: CASSSLGRGNTEAFF

V gene: TRBV13
J gene: TRBJ1-4
clone size: .
D gene: TRBD1
CDR3 DNA: TGTGCCAGCAGCTCCAGGGGGTCGGATGAAAAACTGTTTTTT
CDR3 protein: CASSSRGSDEKLFF

V gene: TRBV5-4
J gene: TRBJ1-5
clone size: .
D gene: TRBD1
CDR3 DNA: TGTGCCAGCAGCCCCGGGACAGGTCCAAATCAGCCCCAGCATTTT
CDR3 protein: CASSPGTGPNQPQHF

V gene: TRBV7-3
J gene: TRBJ2-3
clone size: .
D gene: TRBD2
CDR3 DNA: TGTGCCAGCAGCTTAGGACTACTAGCGGGGGGGCCAGATACGCAGTATTTT
CDR3 protein: CASSLGLLAGGPDTQYF

V gene: TRBV25-1
J gene: TRBJ1-3
clone size: .
D gene: .
CDR3 DNA: TGTGCCAGCAGTGAAGGAGACAGAGTCTCTGGAAACACCATATATTTT
CDR3 protein: CASSEGDRVSGNTIYF

V gene: TRBV6-5
J gene: TRBJ1-1
clone size: .
D gene: .
CDR3 DNA: TGTGCCAGCAAGGTACTCGGACTTAACCCTGAAGCTTTCTTT
CDR3 protein: CASKVLGLNPEAFF

V gene: TRBV29-1
J gene: TRBJ1-5
clone size: once
D gene: TRBD1
CDR3 DNA: TGCAGCGTGACACAGGGGGCTGGGGGCAATCAGCCCCAGCATTTT
CDR3 protein: CSVTQGAGGNQPQHF

V gene: TRBV14
J gene: TRBJ2-3
clone size: .
D gene: .
CDR3 DNA: TGTGCCAGCAGCCCCCGAAGGGGCGGGGCCAGCACAGATACGCAGTATTTT
CDR3 protein: CASSPRRGGASTDTQYF

V gene: TRBV18
J gene: TRBJ1-1
clone size: .
D gene: .
CDR3 DNA: TGTGCCAGCTCACCACCGTCGGGGGTCAACACTGAAGCTTTCTTT
CDR3 protein: CASSPPSGVNTEAFF

V gene: TRBV10-1
J gene: TRBJ1-4
clone size: .
D gene: TRBD1
CDR3 DNA: TGCGCCAGCCGGGGACAGGGAAAGCGGCTGTTTTTT
CDR3 protein: CASRGQGKRLFF

V gene: TRBV10-3
J gene: TRBJ1-1
clone size: .
D gene: TRBD1
CDR3 DNA: TGTGCCACCGGGCCGACAGGGGGGAACACTGAAGCTTTCTTT
CDR3 protein: CATGPTGGNTEAFF

V gene: TRBV5-1
J gene: TRBJ2-5
clone size: .
D gene: .
CDR3 DNA: TGCGCCAGCAGCATCAACAGGGTCTCACGGGAGACCCAGTACTTC
CDR3 protein: CASSINRVSRETQYF

V gene: TRBV11-2
J gene: TRBJ2-7
clone size: .
D gene: .
CDR3 DNA: TGTGCCAGCACCCGTAGAGGGGACTTCTCCTACGAGCAGTACTTC
CDR3 protein: CASTRRGDFSYEQYF

V gene: TRBV5-1
J gene: TRBJ1-5
clone size: .
D gene: .
CDR3 DNA: TGCGCCAGCAGCTTGGATCCGGGAAAAGATCAGCCCCAGCATTTT
CDR3 protein: CASSLDPGKDQPQHF

V gene: TRBV29-1
J gene: TRBJ2-1
clone size: few
D gene: TRBD1
CDR3 DNA: TGCAGCGTCACAGGGGTATCGGGTGAGCAGTTCTTC
CDR3 protein: CSVTGVSGEQFF

V gene: TRBV30
J gene: TRBJ1-3
clone size: .
D gene: .
CDR3 DNA: TGTGCCTGGAGCCCCCGGGGTGGAAACACCATATATTTT
CDR3 protein: CAWSPRGGNTIYF

V gene: TRBV5-1
J gene: TRBJ1-4
clone size: .
D gene: TRBD1
CDR3 DNA: TGCGCCAGCAGCTTGGGACAGGGAACTAATGAAAAACTGTTTTTT
CDR3 protein: CASSLGQGTNEKLFF